What follows are 32 T cell receptor beta chains derived from one specimen sequenced in a study of blood T cell repertoires in COVID-19. Assay: immunoSEQ multiplex PCR; the TCRdb copy retains only in-frame clones and omits some. The data show more than 110,000 clones, over 75% seen once. The sequenced sample consisted of peripheral blood. The source is a human donor in a cohort sampled during active COVID-19.

This chain connects TRBV7-2 to TRBJ1-4; TRBD1 aligns across 7 bases. The CDR3 length is 14 residues. Trimming cost V 5 bases and J 8 bases; bases outside gene matches: 8. The germline V gene has CDR1 SGHTA and CDR2 FQGNSA. The CDR3: CASSLTGDVEKLFF. CDR3 nucleotides: TGTGCCAGCAGCCTAACAGGGGACGTAGAAAAACTGTTTTTT.

There are a few counts of this clone. The rearrangement links TRBV5-1 to TRBJ2-2; a possible D gene is TRBD1 (6 bases). The CDR3 has 14 amino acids. The V end lost 4 bases, the J end lost 6 bases, and 13 bases lay between the germline ends. In germline, CDR1 is SGHRS, CDR2 YFSETQ. As DNA, the CDR3 is TGCGCCAGCAGCCACCCAGGGGAAGCCGGGGAGCTGTTTTTT. Protein product: CASSHPGEAGELFF.

V is TRBV6-5 and J is TRBJ2-3; maybe TRBD1 (6 bases). Germline V gene data show CDR1 as MNHEY and CDR2 as SVGAGI. CDR3 length: 15 residues. The V end lost 6 bases, the J end lost 4 bases, and 17 bases lay between the germline ends. DNA for the CDR3: TGTGCCAGCAGGGTTACAGGGAATGGGGCAGATACGCAGTATTTT. Encoded protein: CASRVTGNGADTQYF.

This chain joins TRBV4-1 and TRBJ1-5; no firm D call. Germline V gives CDR1 MGHRA, CDR2 YSYEKL. The CDR3 length is 17 residues. Trimming left V 0 bases short and J 3 bases short, with 15 bases between. The CDR3 DNA reads as TGCGCCAGCAGCCAAGATGGCCCGGGAGGCTTCAATCAGCCCCAGCATTTT. Translated: CASSQDGPGGFNQPQHF.

This clone came up once. The rearrangement links TRBV29-1 to TRBJ2-5; D ambiguous. Germline CDR1 and CDR2: SQVTM and ANQGSEA. The CDR3 consists of 12 residues. The V gene lost 5 bases and the J gene lost 1 base, with 8 bases spanning the gap. The chain's CDR3 is CSVWAFQETQYF. CDR3 DNA sequence: TGCAGCGTTTGGGCCTTCCAAGAGACCCAGTACTTC.

The rearrangement links TRBV5-1 to TRBJ1-3; D not certain. Trimming removed 2 bases from V and 0 bases from J, with 6 bases in between. CDR1 and CDR2 from the germline V gene are SGHRS and YFSETQ. The CDR3 loop spans 14 amino acids. CDR3 nucleotides: TGCGCCAGCAGCTTTACAAGCTCTGGAAACACCATATATTTT. It yields the protein CASSFTSSGNTIYF.

The genes are TRBV6-2 or TRBV6-3 and TRBJ1-1, with D possibly TRBD1 on 5 matching bases. In germline, CDR1 is MNHEY, CDR2 SVGEGT. Trimming left V 5 bases short and J 7 bases short, with 14 bases between. This CDR3 is 13 amino acids long. The CDR3 here is CASSPPGRDEAFF. The CDR3 nucleotides read TGTGCCAGCAGTCCCCCAGGGAGGGATGAAGCTTTCTTT.

V is TRBV7-2 and J is TRBJ1-2, with TRBD1 as a possible D gene (5 bases). The germline gives CDR1 SGHTA, CDR2 FQGNSA. The CDR3 consists of 13 residues. The V end was cut by 2 bases, the J end by 4 bases, with 8 bases between. The CDR3 nucleotides read TGTGCCAGCAGCTTACCCGGGGGCTATGGCTACACCTTC. It encodes CASSLPGGYGYTF.

This chain joins TRBV3-1 (or the pseudogene TRBV3-2) and TRBJ1-1; D is undetermined. Germline V gives CDR1 LGHDT, CDR2 YNNKEL (reference sequence). The CDR3 length is 14 residues. V lost 4 bases and J lost 1, with 10 bases in between. The CDR3 sequence: CASSLHSGNTEAFF. For the CDR3, the DNA is TGTGCCAGCAGCCTCCACAGTGGGAACACTGAAGCTTTCTTT.

In nucleotides, the CDR3 is TGTGCCAGCAGTTACCCCAGGGTTACTGAAGCTTTCTTT. This sequence encodes CASSYPRVTEAFF. V is TRBV6-5 and J is TRBJ1-1; tentatively, D is TRBD1 (5 bases). Germline V CDR1 and CDR2: MNHEY, SVGAGI. Trimming took 2 bases from V and 5 from J, leaving 9 bases between them. The CDR3 is 13 residues long.

The sample holds a few counts of this clone. V is TRBV13 and J is TRBJ1-4; TRBD1 matches at 7 bases. This CDR3 region has 18 residues. Per the germline V gene, CDR1 is PRHDT and CDR2 is FYEKMQ (reference sequence). With V trimmed by 6 bases and J by 7 bases, 20 bases remained unmatched. CDR3 sequence: CASSSGQVLGLNREKLFF. The CDR3 coding sequence is TGTGCCAGCAGTTCTGGACAGGTCTTGGGGCTTAATCGTGAAAAACTGTTTTTT.

This chain joins TRBV10-3 and TRBJ2-5, with TRBD1 matching 7 bases. This CDR3 region has 14 residues. Looked up from germline, CDR1 is ENHRY and CDR2 is SYGVKD. The ends lost 7 bases at V and 5 bases at J; junction bases unmatched: 10. CDR3 protein: CAITPTGSSETQYF. The CDR3 coding sequence is TGTGCCATCACTCCGACAGGGTCGAGTGAGACCCAGTACTTC.

The V and J genes are TRBV5-1 and TRBJ1-5; 12 positions agree with TRBD1. Germline-derived CDR1 and CDR2 are SGHRS and YFSETQ. The trim removed 4 bases at V and 6 bases at J, leaving 11 bases unmatched. The CDR3 runs 17 residues. CDR3 nucleotides: TGCGCCAGCAGCCTGGGCCCCGGGACAGGGGGCCCTCAGCCCCAGCATTTT. This translates into CASSLGPGTGGPQPQHF.

The gene calls are TRBV4-3 and TRBJ2-2, with 9 positions matching TRBD2. Germline V gene lookup returns CDR1 LGHNA and CDR2 YSLEER. The trim removed 4 bases at V and 0 bases at J, leaving 6 bases unmatched. The CDR3 spans 17 residues. CDR3 residues: CASSRVTSGSNTGELFF. CDR3 nucleotides: TGCGCCAGCAGCCGAGTCACTAGCGGGTCGAACACCGGGGAGCTGTTTTTT.

This rearrangement joins TRBV6-5 to TRBJ1-6; tentatively, D is TRBD1 (5 bases). Trimming pared 6 bases from V and 8 bases from J, leaving 14 bases between. In germline, CDR1 is MNHEY, CDR2 SVGAGI. This CDR3 comprises 14 residues. CDR3 sequence: CASSSDSGYSPLHF. The CDR3 region has the DNA TGTGCCAGCAGCTCCGACAGTGGATATTCACCCCTCCACTTT.

The V gene is TRBV2, the J gene TRBJ2-1, with a weak D call TRBD2 (5 bases). The CDR3 is 15 amino acids. V lost 7 bases and J lost 0, with 13 bases in between. Germline V CDR1 and CDR2: SNHLY, FYNNEI. CDR3 sequence reads: CASKRLPSSYNEQFF. In nucleotides, the CDR3 is TGTGCCAGCAAAAGACTACCCAGCTCCTACAATGAGCAGTTCTTC.

The rearrangement joins TRBV12-3 or TRBV12-4 to TRBJ2-1; 7 positions match TRBD1. The trim removed 6 bases at V and 8 bases at J, leaving 7 bases unmatched. The length of the CDR3 is 13 residues. CDR3 amino acids: CASRKTGNDEQFF. CDR3 coding DNA: TGTGCCAGCAGAAAGACAGGGAACGATGAGCAGTTCTTC.

The chain joins TRBV6-5 to TRBJ1-4; D might be TRBD1 (5 bases). Trimming stripped 6 bases from V and 4 bases from J, with 15 bases between. CDR3 length: 15 residues. In germline, CDR1 is MNHEY, CDR2 SVGAGI. The CDR3 region has the DNA TGTGCCAGCAGGGGGGGAACAGGATTTAATGAAAAACTGTTTTTT. Amino acids: CASRGGTGFNEKLFF.

The chain employs TRBV12-3 or TRBV12-4 and TRBJ1-2, with 8 bases matching TRBD1. With V trimmed by 6 bases and J by 8 bases, 8 bases remained unmatched. This CDR3 has 13 amino acids. The CDR3 coding sequence is TGTGCCAGCAGCCGTCAGGGGGCGGGCGGCTACACCTTC. Translated, it gives CASSRQGAGGYTF.

The gene calls are TRBV12-5 and TRBJ1-1, with D maybe TRBD1 (6 bases). The CDR3 contains 14 residues. Germline CDR1 reads LGHNT; CDR2 reads FRNRAP. V shed 6 bases and J shed 6 bases, with 17 bases lying between them. The CDR3, as DNA: TGTGCTAGTGGACCAGGGGCCCTCAGGGCTGAAGCTTTCTTT. It is translated as CASGPGALRAEAFF.

This chain links TRBV6-5 with TRBJ1-4, with D unresolved. Germline-derived CDR1 and CDR2 are MNHEY and SVGAGI. The V end was cut by 2 bases, the J end by 0 bases, with 7 bases between. The CDR3 contains 15 residues. DNA of the CDR3: TGTGCCAGCAGTTACGCGGATCCAACTAATGAAAAACTGTTTTTT. This gives the protein CASSYADPTNEKLFF.

The genes are TRBV19 and TRBJ2-7; 7 bases are a match to TRBD1. V gave up 4 bases and J gave up 2 bases; unmatched junction bases: 5. The germline V gene has CDR1 LNHDA and CDR2 SQIVND (reference sequence). This CDR3 contains 14 residues. CDR3 DNA sequence: TGTGCCAGTAGTACGACAGGGCTGGCCTACGAGCAGTACTTC. Translating it yields CASSTTGLAYEQYF.

This clone was detected a few times. The rearrangement joins TRBV6-1 to TRBJ1-2, with TRBD1 matching 9 bases. V was clipped by 0 bases and J by 4 bases; unmatched bases: 6. The length of the CDR3 is 16 residues. Looked up from germline, CDR1 is MNHNS and CDR2 is SASEGT. DNA for the CDR3: TGTGCCAGCAGTGAAGCGCTTGGACAGGGGAGCTATGGCTACACCTTC. Its protein is CASSEALGQGSYGYTF.

The rearrangement links TRBV19 to TRBJ1-1, with 8 bases matching TRBD1. Germline V gene data show CDR1 as LNHDA and CDR2 as SQIVND (reference sequence). This CDR3 region has 13 residues. V lost 4 bases and J lost 12; bases outside the gene matches: 10. The CDR3 loop is CASSKMAGGTTFF. CDR3 DNA: TGTGCCAGTAGTAAGATGGCAGGGGGCACAACTTTCTTT.

This clone came up once. The V call is TRBV5-4, the J call TRBJ1-2; tentative D call: TRBD1 (5 bases). The V end lost 3 bases, the J end lost 4 bases, and 13 bases lay between the germline ends. The length of the CDR3 is 14 residues. Per germline, CDR1 SGHNT and CDR2 YYREEE (reference sequence). CDR3 sequence reads: CASSSLRVGYGYTF. DNA of the CDR3: TGTGCCAGCAGCTCCCTCAGGGTCGGCTATGGCTACACCTTC.

This clone came up a few times. V usage is TRBV9 and J usage is TRBJ2-1; TRBD2 agrees at 9 bases. The CDR3 extends over 15 amino acids. Germline V lookup: CDR1 SGDLS, CDR2 YYNGEE. With 3 bases clipped from V and 3 bases from J, the junction kept 4 bases outside the gene matches. This chain's CDR3 is CASSATSGYYNEQFF. CDR3 sequence (DNA): TGTGCCAGCAGCGCTACTAGCGGGTACTACAATGAGCAGTTCTTC.

V and J are TRBV5-5 and TRBJ1-4; possible D gene TRBD1, 6 bases. V was pared by 7 bases and J by 2 bases, with 9 bases between. This CDR3 contains 13 residues. Germline CDR1 and CDR2: SGHKS and YYEKEE (reference sequence). CDR3 in DNA: TGTGCCAGCGGAACAGGGACTAATGAAAAACTGTTTTTT. This encodes CASGTGTNEKLFF.

This clone was seen a few times. The gene calls are TRBV29-1 and TRBJ2-3; D might be TRBD1 (5 bases). With 6 bases removed from V and 5 bases from J, the gap between germline ends came to 15 bases. The CDR3 totals 13 residues. In germline, CDR1 is SQVTM, CDR2 ANQGSEA. In DNA, the CDR3 is TGCAGCGTAACCAGGGCGAGTATAGATACGCAGTATTTT. Its translation: CSVTRASIDTQYF.

This clone was recorded once. The rearrangement links TRBV5-1 to TRBJ2-1, with 10 bases that match TRBD2. The CDR3 extends over 16 amino acids. V shed 0 bases and J 6 bases; nucleotides not matched to a gene: 6. Germline lookup yields CDR1 SGHRS and CDR2 YFSETQ. The CDR3 here is CASSLGPSGSANEQFF. Here the CDR3 DNA reads TGCGCCAGCAGCTTGGGGCCTAGCGGGAGTGCCAATGAGCAGTTCTTC.

The chain is built from TRBV18 and TRBJ1-1, with D possibly matching TRBD1 (6 bases). CDR1 is KGHSH, CDR2 LQKENI, per germline. The CDR3 extends over 13 amino acids. V lost 4 bases and J lost 5, with 11 bases in between. The CDR3 DNA sequence: TGTGCCAGCTCACAACAGGGATATACTGAAGCTTTCTTT. Translated: CASSQQGYTEAFF. The whole variable domain, filled in from reference TRBV18 and TRBJ1-1, reads NAGVMQNPRHLVRRRGQEARLRCSPMKGHSHVYWYRQLPEEGLKFMVYLQKENIIDESGMPKERFSAEFPKEGPSILRIQQVVRGDSAAYFCASSQQGYTEAFFGQGTRLTVV.

The chain uses TRBV18 and TRBJ2-7; D may be TRBD1 (5 bases). This CDR3 region has 14 residues. Germline CDR1 and CDR2: KGHSH and LQKENI. V lost 4 bases and J lost 0, with 10 bases in between. CDR3 sequence: CASSLDISSYEQYF. CDR3 DNA sequence: TGTGCCAGCTCACTGGACATTAGCTCCTACGAGCAGTACTTC. The whole variable domain, filled in from reference TRBV18 and TRBJ2-7, reads NAGVMQNPRHLVRRRGQEARLRCSPMKGHSHVYWYRQLPEEGLKFMVYLQKENIIDESGMPKERFSAEFPKEGPSILRIQQVVRGDSAAYFCASSLDISSYEQYFGPGTRLTVT.

The chain couples TRBV7-2 to TRBJ2-1; no reliable D call. This CDR3 has 15 residues. Between the trimmed V and J ends, which lost 5 bases and 0 bases, there was a span of 11 bases. Germline V CDR1 and CDR2: SGHTA, FQGNSA. The CDR3: CASSQNFGSYNEQFF. As DNA, the CDR3 is TGTGCCAGCAGCCAAAACTTCGGCTCCTACAATGAGCAGTTCTTC.